One sample yielded the 8 T cell receptor beta chains listed below, sequenced in a study of shared clonotypes between healthy human individuals. Measured with immunoSEQ multiplex PCR; TCRdb has only the in-frame clones, and not every one. This table has millions of clones, more than 80% appearing once. Sequencing input: naive CD4+ T cells sorted from blood. Subset denoted: CD45RA+ positively selected. The receptors stem from a young man in good health.

This clone was counted a few times. At the DNA level, this CDR3 is encoded by other sequences in the same sample as well. The chain recombines TRBV4-1 with TRBJ1-3; D is undetermined. Trimming stripped 6 bases from V and 4 bases from J, with 4 bases between. The V gene's germline CDR1 is MGHRA and CDR2 YSYEKL. The CDR3 extends over 11 amino acids. The CDR3 region has the DNA TGCGCCAGCAGTAGGGGAAACACCATATATTTT. Protein: CASSRGNTIYF.

Note on this clone: Relative to the germline gene, one junction end is altered; a read error may explain this. The chain carries TRBV29-1 and TRBJ1-5; TRBD1 matches 8 bases. The CDR3 length is 13 residues. Germline values: CDR1 SQVTM, CDR2 ANQGSEA. CDR3 in DNA: TGCAGCATTGACAGGGGCAGCCAATCAGCCCCAGCATTT. It translates to CSIDRGSQSAPAF.

This clone has a single count. The chain has TRBV6-6 and TRBJ1-1; D is ambiguous. V was shortened by 2 bases and J by 7 bases, with 11 bases between the two germline ends. The CDR3 is 13 residues long. CDR1 is MNHNY and CDR2 is SVGAGI in the germline V gene (reference sequence). CDR3 in DNA: TGTGCCAGCAGTTACGCCCCAGTGCGTGAAGCTTTCTTT. Translating it yields CASSYAPVREAFF.

The CDR3 bases are TGTGCCAGCAGCGGTAGGACAGTAAACTATGGCTACACCTTC. Translated: CASSGRTVNYGYTF. The chain employs TRBV7-2 and TRBJ1-2; tentative D call: TRBD1 (6 bases). Germline V lookup: CDR1 SGHTA, CDR2 FQGNSA. CDR3 length: 14 amino acids. V was shortened by 5 bases and J by 2 bases, with 12 bases between the two germline ends.

The chain links TRBV11-2 to TRBJ2-5; TRBD2 matches at 7 bases. The length of the CDR3 is 15 residues. The germline V gene has CDR1 SGHAT and CDR2 FQNNGV. The J segment lost 3 bases and the V segment lost 3 bases, leaving 7 bases of the junction unmatched. CDR3 loop: CASSFSGAGEETQYF. The CDR3 DNA sequence: TGTGCCAGCAGCTTCAGCGGGGCGGGGGAAGAGACCCAGTACTTC.

The chain couples TRBV10-3 to TRBJ2-5; TRBD1 aligns across 10 bases. This CDR3 spans 16 amino acids. V trimming: 4 bases; J trimming: 3 bases; junction bases outside the gene matches: 8. Germline lookup yields CDR1 ENHRY and CDR2 SYGVKD. CDR3 sequence: CAISVTLGQGEETQYF. The CDR3 nucleotides read TGTGCCATCAGTGTAACCCTTGGACAGGGGGAAGAGACCCAGTACTTC.

This chain links TRBV10-3 with TRBJ1-1; D is unclear. V lost 2 bases and J 4 bases, leaving 11 bases between the germline ends. The CDR3 has 14 amino acids. CDR1 is ENHRY and CDR2 is SYGVKD in the germline V gene. CDR3 DNA sequence: TGTGCCATCAGTGAGCGGGGAAACCCCACTGAAGCTTTCTTT. It codes for CAISERGNPTEAFF.

This clone was detected only once. The chain uses TRBV28 and TRBJ2-1; 16 bases align to TRBD2. V shed 7 bases, J shed 6 bases, and the junction held 9 bases outside the gene matches. From germline, CDR1 is MDHEN and CDR2 SYDVKM. This CDR3 region has 17 residues. CDR3 residues: CASTPGLAGGLSNEQFF. For the CDR3, the DNA is TGTGCCAGCACCCCGGGACTAGCGGGGGGGCTGAGCAATGAGCAGTTCTTC.